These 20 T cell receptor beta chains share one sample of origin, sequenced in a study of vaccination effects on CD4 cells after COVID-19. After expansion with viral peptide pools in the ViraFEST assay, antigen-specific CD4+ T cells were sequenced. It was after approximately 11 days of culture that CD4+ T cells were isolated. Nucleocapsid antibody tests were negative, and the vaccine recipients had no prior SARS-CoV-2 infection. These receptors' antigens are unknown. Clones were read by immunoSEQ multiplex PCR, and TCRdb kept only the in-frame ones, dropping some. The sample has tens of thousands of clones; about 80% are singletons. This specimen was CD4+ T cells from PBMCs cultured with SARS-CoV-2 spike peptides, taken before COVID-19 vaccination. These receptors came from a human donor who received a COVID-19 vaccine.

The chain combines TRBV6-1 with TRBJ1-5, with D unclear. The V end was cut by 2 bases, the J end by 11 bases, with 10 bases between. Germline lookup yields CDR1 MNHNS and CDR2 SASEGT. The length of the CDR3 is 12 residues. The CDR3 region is CASSENGDSQHF. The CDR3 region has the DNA TGTGCCAGCAGTGAAAATGGGGATTCCCAGCATTTT.

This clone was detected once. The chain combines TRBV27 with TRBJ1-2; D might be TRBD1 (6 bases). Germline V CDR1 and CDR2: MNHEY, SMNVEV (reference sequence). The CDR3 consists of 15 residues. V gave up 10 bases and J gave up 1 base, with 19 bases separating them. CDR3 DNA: TGTGCCACCCGGGGGGCAGGGCCGTTTAACTATGGCTACACCTTC. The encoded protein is CATRGAGPFNYGYTF.

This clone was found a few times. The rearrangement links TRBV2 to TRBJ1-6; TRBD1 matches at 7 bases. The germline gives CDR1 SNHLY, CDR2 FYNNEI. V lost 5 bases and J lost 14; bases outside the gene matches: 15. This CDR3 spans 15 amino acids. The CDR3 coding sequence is TGTGCCAGCAGTCCTCAACGACAGGGAGCGTCGGCCCTCCACTTT. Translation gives CASSPQRQGASALHF.

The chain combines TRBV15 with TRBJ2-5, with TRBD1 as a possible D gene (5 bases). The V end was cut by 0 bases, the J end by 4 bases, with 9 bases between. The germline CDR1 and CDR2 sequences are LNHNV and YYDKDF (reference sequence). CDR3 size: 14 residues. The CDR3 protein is CATSREVGRETQYF. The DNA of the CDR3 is TGTGCCACCAGCAGAGAAGTGGGGCGAGAGACCCAGTACTTC.

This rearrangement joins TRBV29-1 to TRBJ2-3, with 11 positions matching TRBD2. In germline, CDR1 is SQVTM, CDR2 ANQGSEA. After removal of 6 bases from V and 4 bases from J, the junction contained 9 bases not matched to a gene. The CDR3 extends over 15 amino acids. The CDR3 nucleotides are TGCAGCGTCGCACGTAGCGGGAGGGCCTCAGATACGCAGTATTTT. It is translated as CSVARSGRASDTQYF.

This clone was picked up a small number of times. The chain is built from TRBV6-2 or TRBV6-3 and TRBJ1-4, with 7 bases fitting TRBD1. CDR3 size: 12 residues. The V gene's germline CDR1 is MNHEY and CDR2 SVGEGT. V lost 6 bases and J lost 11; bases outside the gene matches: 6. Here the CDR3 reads CASSNRGGKLFF. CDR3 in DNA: TGTGCCAGCAGCAACAGGGGTGGGAAACTGTTTTTT.

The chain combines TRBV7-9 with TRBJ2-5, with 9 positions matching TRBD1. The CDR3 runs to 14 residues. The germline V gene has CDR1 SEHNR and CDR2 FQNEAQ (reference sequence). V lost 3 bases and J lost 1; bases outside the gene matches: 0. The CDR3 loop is CASSLDRGQETQYF. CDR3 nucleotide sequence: TGTGCCAGCAGCTTGGACAGGGGCCAAGAGACCCAGTACTTC. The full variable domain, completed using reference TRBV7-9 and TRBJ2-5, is DTGVSQNPRHKITKRGQNVTFRCDPISEHNRLYWYRQTLGQGPEFLTYFQNEAQLEKSRLLSDRFSAERPKGSFSTLEIQRTEQGDSAMYLCASSLDRGQETQYFGPGTRLLVL.

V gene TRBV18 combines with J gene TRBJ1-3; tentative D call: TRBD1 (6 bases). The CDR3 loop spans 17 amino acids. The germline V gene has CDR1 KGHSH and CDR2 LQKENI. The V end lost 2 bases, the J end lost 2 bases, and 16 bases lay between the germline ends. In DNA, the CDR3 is TGTGCCAGCTCACCATCGCCCGGGGGCTCGACTGGAAACACCATATATTTT. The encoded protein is CASSPSPGGSTGNTIYF. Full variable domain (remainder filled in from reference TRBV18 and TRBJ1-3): NAGVMQNPRHLVRRRGQEARLRCSPMKGHSHVYWYRQLPEEGLKFMVYLQKENIIDESGMPKERFSAEFPKEGPSILRIQQVVRGDSAAYFCASSPSPGGSTGNTIYFGEGSWLTVV.

CDR3 loop: CTSSLSGGRDSPLHF. For the CDR3, the DNA is TGCACCAGCAGCCTCTCCGGGGGTCGGGATTCACCCCTCCACTTT. The chain is built from TRBV1 and TRBJ1-6. TRBV1 is noted as a pseudogene. The CDR3 covers 15 residues.

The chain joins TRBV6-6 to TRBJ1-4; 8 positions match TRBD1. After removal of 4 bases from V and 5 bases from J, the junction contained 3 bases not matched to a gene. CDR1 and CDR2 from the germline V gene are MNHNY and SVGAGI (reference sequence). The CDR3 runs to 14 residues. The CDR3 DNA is TGTGCCAGCAGTTTCGGACAGGGCAATGAAAAACTGTTTTTT. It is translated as CASSFGQGNEKLFF.

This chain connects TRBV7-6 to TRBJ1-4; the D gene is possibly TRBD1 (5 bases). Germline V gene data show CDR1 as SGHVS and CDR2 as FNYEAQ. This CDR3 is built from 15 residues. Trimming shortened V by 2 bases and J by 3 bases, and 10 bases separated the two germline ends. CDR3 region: CASSLQGSANEKLFF. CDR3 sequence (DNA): TGTGCCAGCAGCTTACAGGGTTCGGCTAATGAAAAACTGTTTTTT.

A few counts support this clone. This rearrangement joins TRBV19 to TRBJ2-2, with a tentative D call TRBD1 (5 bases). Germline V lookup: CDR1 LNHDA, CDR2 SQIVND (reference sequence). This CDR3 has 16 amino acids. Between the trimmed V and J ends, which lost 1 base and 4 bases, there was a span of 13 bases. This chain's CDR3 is CASSIAAGLPTGELFF. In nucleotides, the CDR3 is TGTGCCAGTAGTATAGCGGCAGGGCTACCCACCGGGGAGCTGTTTTTT. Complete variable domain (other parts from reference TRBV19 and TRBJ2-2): DGGITQSPKYLFRKEGQNVTLSCEQNLNHDAMYWYRQDPGQGLRLIYYSQIVNDFQKGDIAEGYSVSREKKESFPLTVTSAQKNPTAFYLCASSIAAGLPTGELFFGEGSRLTVL.

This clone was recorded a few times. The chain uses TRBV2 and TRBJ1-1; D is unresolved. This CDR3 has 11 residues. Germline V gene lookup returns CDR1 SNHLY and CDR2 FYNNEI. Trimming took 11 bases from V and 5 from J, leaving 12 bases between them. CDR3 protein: CAGRQGTEAFF. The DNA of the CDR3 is TGTGCCGGACGTCAAGGGACTGAAGCTTTCTTT.

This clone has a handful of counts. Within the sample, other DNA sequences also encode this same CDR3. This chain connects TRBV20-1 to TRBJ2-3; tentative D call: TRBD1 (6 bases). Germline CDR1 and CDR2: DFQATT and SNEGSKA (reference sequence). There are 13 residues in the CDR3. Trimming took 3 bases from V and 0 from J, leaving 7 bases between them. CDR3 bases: TGCAGTGCTAGTCAGGGGAGCACAGATACGCAGTATTTT. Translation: CSASQGSTDTQYF.

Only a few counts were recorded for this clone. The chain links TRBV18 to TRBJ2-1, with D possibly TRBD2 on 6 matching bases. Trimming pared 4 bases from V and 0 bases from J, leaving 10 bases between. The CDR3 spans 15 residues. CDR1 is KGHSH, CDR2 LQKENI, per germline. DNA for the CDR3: TGTGCCAGCTCACGTCTGGGACTCTCCTACAATGAGCAGTTCTTC. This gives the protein CASSRLGLSYNEQFF.

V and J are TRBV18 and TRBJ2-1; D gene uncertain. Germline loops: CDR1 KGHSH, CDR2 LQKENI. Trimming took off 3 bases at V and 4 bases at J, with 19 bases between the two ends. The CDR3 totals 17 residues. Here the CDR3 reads CASSPDKGPTSYNEQFF. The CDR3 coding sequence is TGTGCCAGCTCACCGGATAAGGGTCCGACCTCGTACAATGAGCAGTTCTTC.

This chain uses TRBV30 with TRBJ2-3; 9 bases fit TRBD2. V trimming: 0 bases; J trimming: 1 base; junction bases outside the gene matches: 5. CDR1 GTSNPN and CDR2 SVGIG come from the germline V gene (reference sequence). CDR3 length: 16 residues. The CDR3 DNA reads TGTGCCTGGAGTGTTCCGGGACTAGCAGGCACAGATACGCAGTATTTT. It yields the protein CAWSVPGLAGTDTQYF.

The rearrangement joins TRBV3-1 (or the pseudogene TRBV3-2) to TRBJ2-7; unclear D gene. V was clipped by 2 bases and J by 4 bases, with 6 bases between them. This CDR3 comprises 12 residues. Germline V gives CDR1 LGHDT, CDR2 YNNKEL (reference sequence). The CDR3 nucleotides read TGTGCCAGCAGCCAAACCGGGTACGAGCAGTACTTC. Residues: CASSQTGYEQYF.

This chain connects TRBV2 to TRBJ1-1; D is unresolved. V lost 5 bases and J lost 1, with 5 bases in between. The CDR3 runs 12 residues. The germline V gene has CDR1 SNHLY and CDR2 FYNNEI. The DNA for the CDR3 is TGTGCCAGCAGTCCGAGGAACACTGAAGCTTTCTTT. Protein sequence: CASSPRNTEAFF. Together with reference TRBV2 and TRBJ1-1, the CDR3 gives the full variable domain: EPEVTQTPSHQVTQMGQEVILRCVPISNHLYFYWYRQILGQKVEFLVSFYNNEISEKSEIFDDQFSVERPDGSNFTLKIRSTKLEDSAMYFCASSPRNTEAFFGQGTRLTVV.

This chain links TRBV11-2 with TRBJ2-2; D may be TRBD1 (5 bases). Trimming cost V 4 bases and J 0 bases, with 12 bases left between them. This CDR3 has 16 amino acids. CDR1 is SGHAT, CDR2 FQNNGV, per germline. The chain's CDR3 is CASSSTVAANTGELFF. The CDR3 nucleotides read TGTGCCAGCAGCTCGACAGTTGCCGCGAACACCGGGGAGCTGTTTTTT.